This entry features one T cell receptor (beta chain) sequence. As handled by the study authors: The assay estimated nucleated cells by amplifying reference gene primers. Assay used: immunoSEQ multiplex PCR; TCRdb lists only in-frame clones, some missing. V and J calls and clone size are copied from that table; D and trimming were computed from the DNA. The data contain more than 35,000 clones, about four fifths of them singletons. The sample belongs to a study of blood T cell repertoires in COVID-19. Whole-study context: Researchers got acute and convalescent COVID-19 samples from the United States, Italy and Spain. PBMCs, B-cell-depleted T cells, or T cells were the source of the cDNA or gDNA that made up the material.

CDR3 size: 17 residues. The V gene end was trimmed by 3 bases and the J gene end by 0 bases; junction bases not matched to a gene: 11. Germline CDR1 DFQATT, CDR2 SNEGSKA (reference sequence). The sample was peripheral blood. V usage is TRBV20-1 and J usage is TRBJ1-1; 9 bases fit TRBD1. This TCR was sampled from an elderly woman with acute or convalescent COVID-19. The CDR3 spells CSASLWTGDFLNTEAFF. The CDR3 DNA sequence: TGCAGTGCTAGTTTGTGGACAGGGGACTTCTTGAACACTGAAGCTTTCTTT.